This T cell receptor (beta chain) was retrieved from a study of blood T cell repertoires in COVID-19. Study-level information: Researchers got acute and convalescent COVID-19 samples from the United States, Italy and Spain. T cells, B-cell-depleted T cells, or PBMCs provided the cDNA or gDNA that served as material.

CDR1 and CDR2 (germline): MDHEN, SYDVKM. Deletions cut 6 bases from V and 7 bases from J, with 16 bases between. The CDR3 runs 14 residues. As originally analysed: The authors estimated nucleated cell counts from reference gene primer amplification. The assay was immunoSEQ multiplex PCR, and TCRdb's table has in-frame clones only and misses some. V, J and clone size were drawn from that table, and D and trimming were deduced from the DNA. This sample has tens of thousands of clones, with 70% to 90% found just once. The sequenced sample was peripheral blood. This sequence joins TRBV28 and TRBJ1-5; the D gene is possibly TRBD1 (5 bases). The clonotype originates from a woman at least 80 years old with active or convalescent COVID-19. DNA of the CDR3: TGTGCCAGCAGGTGGGCGGGGACCGGCCAGCCCCAGCATTTT. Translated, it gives CASRWAGTGQPQHF.